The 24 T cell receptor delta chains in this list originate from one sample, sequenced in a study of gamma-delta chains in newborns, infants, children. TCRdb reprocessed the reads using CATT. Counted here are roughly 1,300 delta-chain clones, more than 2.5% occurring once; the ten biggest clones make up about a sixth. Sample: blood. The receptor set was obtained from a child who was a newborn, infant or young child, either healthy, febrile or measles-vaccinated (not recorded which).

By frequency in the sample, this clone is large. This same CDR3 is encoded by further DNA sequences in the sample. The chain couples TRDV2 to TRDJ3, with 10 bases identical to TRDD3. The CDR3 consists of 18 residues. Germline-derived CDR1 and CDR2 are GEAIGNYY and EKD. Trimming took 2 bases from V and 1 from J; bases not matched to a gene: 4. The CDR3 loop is CACDILGDSSWDTRQMFF. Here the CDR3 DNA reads TGTGCCTGTGACATACTGGGGGATTCATCCTGGGACACCCGACAGATGTTTTTC.

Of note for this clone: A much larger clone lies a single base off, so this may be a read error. Written as DNA, the CDR3 is TGTGCCTGTGACACGGGAACTGGGGGATACTCCTGGAACACCCGACAGATGTTTTTC. It encodes CACDTGTGGYSWNTRQMFF. The J gene is TRDJ3, the V gene TRDV2; 12 bases agree with TRDD3. The CDR3 consists of 19 residues. The germline gives CDR1 GEAIGNYY, CDR2 EKD.

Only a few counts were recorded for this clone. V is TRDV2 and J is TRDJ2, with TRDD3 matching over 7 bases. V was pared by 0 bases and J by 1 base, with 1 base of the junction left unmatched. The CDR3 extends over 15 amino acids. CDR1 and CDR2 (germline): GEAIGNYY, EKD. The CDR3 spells CACDTWGSLTAQLFF. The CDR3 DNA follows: TGTGCCTGTGACACCTGGGGGAGTTTGACAGCACAACTCTTCTTT.

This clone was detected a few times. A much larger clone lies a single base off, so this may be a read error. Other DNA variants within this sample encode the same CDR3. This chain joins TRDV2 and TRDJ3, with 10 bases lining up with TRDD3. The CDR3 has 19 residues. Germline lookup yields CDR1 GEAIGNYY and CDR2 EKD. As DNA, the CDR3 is TGTGCCTGTGACACTGGGGGATACTCCCTTTCCTGGGACACTCGACAGATGTTTTTC. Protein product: CACDTGGYSLSWDTRQMFF.

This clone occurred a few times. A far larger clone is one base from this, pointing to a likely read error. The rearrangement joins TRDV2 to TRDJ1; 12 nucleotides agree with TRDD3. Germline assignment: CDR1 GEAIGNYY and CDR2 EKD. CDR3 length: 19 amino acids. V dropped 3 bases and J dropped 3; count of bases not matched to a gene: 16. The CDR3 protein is CACDDLGDTRTPDSDKLIF. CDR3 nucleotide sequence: TGTGCCTGTGACGACCTGGGGGATACGCGGACTCCGGACTCCGATAAACTCATCTTT.

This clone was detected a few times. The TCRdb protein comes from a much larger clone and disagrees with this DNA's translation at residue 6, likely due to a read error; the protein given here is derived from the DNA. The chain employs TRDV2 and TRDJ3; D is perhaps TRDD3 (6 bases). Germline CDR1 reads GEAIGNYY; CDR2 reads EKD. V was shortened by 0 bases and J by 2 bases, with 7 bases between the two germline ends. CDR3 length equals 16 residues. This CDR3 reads CACDTRGTWDTRQMFF. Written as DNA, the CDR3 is TGTGCCTGTGACACCCGGGGGACCTGGGACACCCGACAGATGTTTTTC.

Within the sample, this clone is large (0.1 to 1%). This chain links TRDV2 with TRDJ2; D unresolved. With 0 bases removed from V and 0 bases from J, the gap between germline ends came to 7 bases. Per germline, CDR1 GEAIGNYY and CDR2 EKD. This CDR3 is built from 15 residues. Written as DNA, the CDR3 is TGTGCCTGTGACACCGTGAGCCCTTTGACAGCACAACTCTTCTTT. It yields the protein CACDTVSPLTAQLFF.

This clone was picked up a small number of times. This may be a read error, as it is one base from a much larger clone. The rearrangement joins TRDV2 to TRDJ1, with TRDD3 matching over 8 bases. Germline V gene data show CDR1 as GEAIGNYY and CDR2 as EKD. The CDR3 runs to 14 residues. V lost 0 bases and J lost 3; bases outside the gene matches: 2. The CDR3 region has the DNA TGTGCCTGTGACACCCTGGGGGACGCCGATAAACTCATCTTT. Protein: CACDTLGDADKLIF.

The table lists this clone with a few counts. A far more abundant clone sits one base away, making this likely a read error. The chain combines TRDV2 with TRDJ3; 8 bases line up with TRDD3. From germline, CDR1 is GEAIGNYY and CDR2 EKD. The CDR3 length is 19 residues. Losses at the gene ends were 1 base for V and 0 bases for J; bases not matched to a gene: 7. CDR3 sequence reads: CACDTGGCWSSWDTRQMFF. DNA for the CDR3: TGTGCCTGTGACACTGGGGGATGCTGGAGCTCCTGGGACACCCGACAGATGTTTTTC.

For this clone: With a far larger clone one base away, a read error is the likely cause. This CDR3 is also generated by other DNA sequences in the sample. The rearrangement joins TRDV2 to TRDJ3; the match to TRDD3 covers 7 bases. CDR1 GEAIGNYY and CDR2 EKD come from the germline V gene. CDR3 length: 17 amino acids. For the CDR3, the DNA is TGTGCCTGTGACACCTGGGGGAGCTCCTGGGACACTCGACAGATGTTTTTC. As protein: CACDTWGSSWDTRQMFF.

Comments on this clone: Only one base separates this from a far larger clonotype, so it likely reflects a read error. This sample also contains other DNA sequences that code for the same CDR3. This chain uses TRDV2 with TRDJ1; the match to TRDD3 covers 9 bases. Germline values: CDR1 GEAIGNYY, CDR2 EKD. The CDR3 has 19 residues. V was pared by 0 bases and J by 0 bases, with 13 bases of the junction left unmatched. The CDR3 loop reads CACDTVLGDTRPYTDKLIF. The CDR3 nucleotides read TGTGCCTGTGACACCGTACTGGGGGACACGCGCCCCTACACCGATAAACTCATCTTT.

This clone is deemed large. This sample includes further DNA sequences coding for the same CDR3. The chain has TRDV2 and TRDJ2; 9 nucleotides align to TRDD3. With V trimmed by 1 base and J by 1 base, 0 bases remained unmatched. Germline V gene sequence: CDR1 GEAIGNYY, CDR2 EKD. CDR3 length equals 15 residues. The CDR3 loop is CACDTLGDLTAQLFF. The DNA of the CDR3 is TGTGCCTGTGACACACTGGGGGATTTGACAGCACAACTCTTCTTT.

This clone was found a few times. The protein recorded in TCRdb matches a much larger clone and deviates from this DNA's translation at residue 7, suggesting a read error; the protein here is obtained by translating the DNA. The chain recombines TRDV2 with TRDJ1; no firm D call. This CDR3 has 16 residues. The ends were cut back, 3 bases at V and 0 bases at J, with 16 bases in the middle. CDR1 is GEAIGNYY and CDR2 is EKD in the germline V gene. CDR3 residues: CACDQVRRTDTDKLIF. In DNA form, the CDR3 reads TGTGCCTGTGACCAAGTTAGACGGACGGACACCGATAAACTCATCTTT.

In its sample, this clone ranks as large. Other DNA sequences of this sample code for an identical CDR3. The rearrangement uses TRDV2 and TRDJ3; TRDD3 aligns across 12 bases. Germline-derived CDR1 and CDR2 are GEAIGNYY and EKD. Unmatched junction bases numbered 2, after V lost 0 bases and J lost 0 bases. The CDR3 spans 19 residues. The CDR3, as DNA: TGTGCCTGTGACACCAGCTGGGGGATACGCTCCTGGGACACCCGACAGATGTTTTTC. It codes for CACDTSWGIRSWDTRQMFF.

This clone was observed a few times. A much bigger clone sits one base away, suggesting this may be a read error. The DNA of the CDR3 is TGTGCCTGTGACGCCTGGGGACCTAGCTCCTGGGACACCCGACAGATGTTTTTC. Translation gives CACDAWGPSSWDTRQMFF. The rearrangement uses TRDV2 and TRDJ3; TRDD3 might be the D (6 bases). The CDR3 consists of 18 residues. Germline CDR1 and CDR2: GEAIGNYY and EKD. The V and J ends lost 3 bases and 0 bases respectively, with 14 bases between them.

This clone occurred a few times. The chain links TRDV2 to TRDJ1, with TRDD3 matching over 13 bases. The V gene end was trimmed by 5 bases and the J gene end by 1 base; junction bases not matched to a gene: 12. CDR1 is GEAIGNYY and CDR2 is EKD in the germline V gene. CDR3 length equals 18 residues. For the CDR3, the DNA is TGTGCCTGTGTGTCCCTCGGTACTGGGGGATACGCCACCGATAAACTCATCTTT. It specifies CACVSLGTGGYATDKLIF.

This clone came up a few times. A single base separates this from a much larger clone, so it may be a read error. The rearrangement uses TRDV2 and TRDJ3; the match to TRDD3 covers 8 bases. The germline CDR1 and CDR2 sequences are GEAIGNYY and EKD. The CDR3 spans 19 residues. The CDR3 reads CACDTVGGSRSWDIRQMFF. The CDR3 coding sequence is TGTGCCTGTGACACCGTTGGGGGATCCCGCTCCTGGGACATCCGACAGATGTTTTTC.

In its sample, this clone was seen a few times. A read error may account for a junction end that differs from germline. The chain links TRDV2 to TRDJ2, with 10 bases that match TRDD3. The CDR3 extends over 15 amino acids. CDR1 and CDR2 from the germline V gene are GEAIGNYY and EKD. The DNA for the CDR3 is TGCGCCTGTGACACCTTACTGGGGGATACAGCACAACTCTTCTTT. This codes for CACDTLLGDTAQLFF.

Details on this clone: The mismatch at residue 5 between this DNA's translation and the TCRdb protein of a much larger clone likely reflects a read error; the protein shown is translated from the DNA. The CDR3 DNA sequence: TGTGCCTGTGACGAGGTTTCAACTAGGACCGATAAACTCATCTTT. It specifies CACDEVSTRTDKLIF. The chain is built from TRDV2 and TRDJ1; D is ambiguous. This CDR3 comprises 15 residues. With 3 bases removed from V and 2 bases from J, the gap between germline ends came to 15 bases. CDR1 is GEAIGNYY and CDR2 is EKD in the germline V gene.

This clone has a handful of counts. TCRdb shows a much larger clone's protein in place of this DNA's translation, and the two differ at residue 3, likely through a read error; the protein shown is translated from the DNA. CDR3 protein: CARDAVSTRTDKLIF. The DNA for the CDR3 is TGTGCCCGTGACGCGGTTTCAACTAGGACCGATAAACTCATCTTT. V is TRDV2 and J is TRDJ1; D not resolved. Germline CDR1 and CDR2: GEAIGNYY and EKD. This CDR3 is 15 amino acids long.

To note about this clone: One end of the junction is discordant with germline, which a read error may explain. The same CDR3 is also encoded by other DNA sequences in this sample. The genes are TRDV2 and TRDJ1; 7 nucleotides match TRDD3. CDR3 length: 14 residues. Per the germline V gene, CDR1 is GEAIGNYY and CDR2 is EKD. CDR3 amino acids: CACDTGWDTDKLIF. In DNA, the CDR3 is TGTGCCTGTGACACCGGATGGGATACCGATAAACTTATCTTC.

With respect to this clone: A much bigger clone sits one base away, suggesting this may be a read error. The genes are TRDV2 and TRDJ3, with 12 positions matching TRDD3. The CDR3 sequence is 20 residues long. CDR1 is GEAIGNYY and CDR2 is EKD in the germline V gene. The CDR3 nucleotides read TGTGCCTGTGACTTACTACTGGGGGATACTAGCTCCTGGGGCACCCGACAGATGTTTTTC. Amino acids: CACDLLLGDTSSWGTRQMFF.

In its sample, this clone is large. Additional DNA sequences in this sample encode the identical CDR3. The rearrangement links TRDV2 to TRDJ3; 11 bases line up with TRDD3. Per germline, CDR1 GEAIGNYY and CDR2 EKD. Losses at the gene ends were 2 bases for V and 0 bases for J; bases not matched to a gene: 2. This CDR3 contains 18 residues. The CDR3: CACDSTGGYSWDTRQMFF. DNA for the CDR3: TGTGCCTGTGACAGTACTGGGGGATACTCCTGGGACACCCGACAGATGTTTTTC.

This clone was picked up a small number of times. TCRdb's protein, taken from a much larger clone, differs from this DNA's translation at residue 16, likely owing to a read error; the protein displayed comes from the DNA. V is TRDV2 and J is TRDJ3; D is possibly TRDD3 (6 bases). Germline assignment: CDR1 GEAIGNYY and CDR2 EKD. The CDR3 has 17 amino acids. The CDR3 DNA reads TGTGCCTGTGACACCGTCTGGGGATCCTGGGACACCCGACAGATGATTTTC. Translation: CACDTVWGSWDTRQMIF.